The clone carrying this TCR beta chain has a handful of counts. The TCR beta CDR3 regions underwent amplification from RNA transcripts. A first-round RT-PCR used HTBI primers, followed by a second-round multiplex PCR. TCRdb analysed the multiplex PCR reads with MiXCR anew, one entry per CDR3 protein. The table has about 740,000 distinct CDR3 sequences, 35% to 50% seen once; the top ten hold 40% to 45%. This record belongs to a study of Graves' ophthalmopathy and Graves' hyperthyroidism. The length of the CDR3 is 13 residues. Trimming took 1 base from V and 2 from J, leaving 8 bases between them. The germline V gene has CDR1 DFQATT and CDR2 SNEGSKA (reference sequence).

Sequencing was performed on peripheral blood. This sequence originates from an adult man with Graves' ophthalmopathy. The gene calls are TRBV20-1 and TRBJ2-5, with unresolved D. CDR3 nucleotide sequence: TGCAGTGCTAGAGTTCCAGGTCAAGAGACCCAGTACTTC. It codes for CSARVPGQETQYF.